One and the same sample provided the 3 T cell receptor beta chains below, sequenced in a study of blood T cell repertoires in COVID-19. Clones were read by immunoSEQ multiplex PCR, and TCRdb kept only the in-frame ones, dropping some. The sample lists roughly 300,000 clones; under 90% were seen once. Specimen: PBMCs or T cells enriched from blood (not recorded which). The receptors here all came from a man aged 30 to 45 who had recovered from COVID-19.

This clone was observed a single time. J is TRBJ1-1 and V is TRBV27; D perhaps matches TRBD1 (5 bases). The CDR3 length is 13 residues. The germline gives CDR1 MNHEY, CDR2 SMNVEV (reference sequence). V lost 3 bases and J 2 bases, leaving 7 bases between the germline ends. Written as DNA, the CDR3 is TGTGCCAGCAGTTTTCAGGGAAACACTGAAGCTTTCTTT. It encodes CASSFQGNTEAFF.

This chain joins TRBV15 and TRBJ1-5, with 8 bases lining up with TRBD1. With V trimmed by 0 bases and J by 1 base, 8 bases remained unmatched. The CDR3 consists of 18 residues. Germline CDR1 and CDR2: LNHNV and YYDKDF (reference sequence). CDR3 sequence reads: CATSRDVLQGVSNQPQHF. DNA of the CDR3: TGTGCCACCAGCAGAGATGTGCTACAGGGGGTGAGCAATCAGCCCCAGCATTTT.

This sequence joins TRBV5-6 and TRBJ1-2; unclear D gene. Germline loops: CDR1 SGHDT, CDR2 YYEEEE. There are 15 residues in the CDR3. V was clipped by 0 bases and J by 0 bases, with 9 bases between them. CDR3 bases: TGTGCCAGCAGCTTGGGCCACGGGGCTAACTATGGCTACACCTTC. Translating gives CASSLGHGANYGYTF.